This entry concerns a single TCR beta chain. This sample was taken from a study of technical replicates of blood from a handful of donors. The CDR3 sequence is 16 residues long. V gave up 6 bases and J gave up 8 bases; unmatched junction bases: 10. Germline V gives CDR1 SNHLY, CDR2 FYNNEI. TCRdb keeps only in-frame clones here, not all; method: immunoSEQ multiplex PCR. Of about 88,000 clones listed, roughly 92% are singletons. The receptor was derived from a human donor in good health. The rearrangement joins TRBV2 to TRBJ1-4, with 12 bases aligning to TRBD1. The sequenced material came from T cells isolated from PBMCs. The CDR3 region is CASSRGDRGLVEKLFF. CDR3 DNA sequence: TGTGCCAGCAGCCGTGGGGACAGGGGGCTTGTAGAAAAACTGTTTTTT.